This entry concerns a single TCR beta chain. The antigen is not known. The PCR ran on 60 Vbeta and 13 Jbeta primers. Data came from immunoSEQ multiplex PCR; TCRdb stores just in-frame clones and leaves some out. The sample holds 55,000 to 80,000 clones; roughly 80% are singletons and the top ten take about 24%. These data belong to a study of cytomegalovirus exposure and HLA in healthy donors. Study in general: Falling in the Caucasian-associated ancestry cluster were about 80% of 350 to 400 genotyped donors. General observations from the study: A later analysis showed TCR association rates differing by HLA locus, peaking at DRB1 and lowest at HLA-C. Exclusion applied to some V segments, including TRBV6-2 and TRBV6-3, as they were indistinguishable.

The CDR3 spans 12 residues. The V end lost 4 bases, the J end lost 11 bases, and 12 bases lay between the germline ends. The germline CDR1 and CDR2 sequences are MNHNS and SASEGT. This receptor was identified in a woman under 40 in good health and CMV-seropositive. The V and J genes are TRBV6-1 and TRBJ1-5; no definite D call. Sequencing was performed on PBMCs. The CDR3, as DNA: TGTGCCAGCAGTGCAGGACTCCCAGCCCAGCATTTT. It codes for CASSAGLPAQHF.